This paragraph reports one T cell receptor beta chain. The sample comes from a study of technical replicates of blood from a few donors. TCRdb's copy holds only in-frame clones and misses some; the assay was immunoSEQ multiplex PCR. The sample contains around 70,000 clones, 85% to 95% of which appear only once. The CDR3 length is 11 residues. Trimming took off 8 bases at V and 5 bases at J, with 6 bases between the two ends. From germline, CDR1 is MDHEN and CDR2 SYDVKM. The sequencing sample was made of T cells isolated from PBMCs. This TCR was sampled from a human donor in good health. The J gene is TRBJ1-4, the V gene TRBV28; no clear D gene. CDR3 amino acids: CASLENEKLFF. In DNA form, the CDR3 reads TGTGCCAGCCTCGAGAATGAAAAACTGTTTTTT.